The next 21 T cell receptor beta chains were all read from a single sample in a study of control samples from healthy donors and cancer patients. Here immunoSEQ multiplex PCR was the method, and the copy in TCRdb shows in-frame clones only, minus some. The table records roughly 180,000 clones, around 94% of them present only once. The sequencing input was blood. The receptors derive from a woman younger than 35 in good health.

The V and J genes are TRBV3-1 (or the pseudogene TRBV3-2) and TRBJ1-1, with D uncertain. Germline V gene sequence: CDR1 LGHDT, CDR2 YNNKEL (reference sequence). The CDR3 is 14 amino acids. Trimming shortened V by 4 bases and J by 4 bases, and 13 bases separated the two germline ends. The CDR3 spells CASSLTRASTEAFF. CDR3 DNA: TGTGCCAGCAGCCTAACAAGAGCGTCCACTGAAGCTTTCTTT.

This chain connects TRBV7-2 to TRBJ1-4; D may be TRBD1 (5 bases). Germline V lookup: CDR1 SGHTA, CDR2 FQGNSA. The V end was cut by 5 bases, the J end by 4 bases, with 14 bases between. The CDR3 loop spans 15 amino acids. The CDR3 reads CASSVTGGVNEKLFF. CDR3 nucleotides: TGTGCCAGCAGCGTGACTGGGGGTGTTAATGAAAAACTGTTTTTT. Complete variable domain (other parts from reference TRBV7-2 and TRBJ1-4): GAGVSQSPSNKVTEKGKDVELRCDPISGHTALYWYRQSLGQGLEFLIYFQGNSAPDKSGLPSDRFSAERTGGSVSTLTIQRTQQEDSAVYLCASSVTGGVNEKLFFGSGTQLSVL.

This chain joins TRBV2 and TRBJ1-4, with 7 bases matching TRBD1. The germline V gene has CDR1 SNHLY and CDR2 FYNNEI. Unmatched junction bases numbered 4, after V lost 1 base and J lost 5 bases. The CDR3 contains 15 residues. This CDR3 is CASSEEGTVNEKLFF. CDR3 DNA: TGTGCCAGCAGTGAAGAGGGGACAGTAAATGAAAAACTGTTTTTT.

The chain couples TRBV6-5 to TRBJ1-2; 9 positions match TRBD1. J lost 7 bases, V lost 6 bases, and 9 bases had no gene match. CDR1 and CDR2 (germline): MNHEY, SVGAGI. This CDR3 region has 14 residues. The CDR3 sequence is CASRPGTGNGGYTF. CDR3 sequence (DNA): TGTGCCAGCAGACCCGGGACAGGGAACGGTGGCTACACCTTC.

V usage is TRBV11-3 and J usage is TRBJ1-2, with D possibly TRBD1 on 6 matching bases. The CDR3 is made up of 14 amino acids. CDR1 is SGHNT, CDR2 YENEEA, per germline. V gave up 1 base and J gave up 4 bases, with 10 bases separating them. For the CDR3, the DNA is TGTGCCAGCAGCTTAGGGACAGACCCCTATGGCTACACCTTC. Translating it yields CASSLGTDPYGYTF.

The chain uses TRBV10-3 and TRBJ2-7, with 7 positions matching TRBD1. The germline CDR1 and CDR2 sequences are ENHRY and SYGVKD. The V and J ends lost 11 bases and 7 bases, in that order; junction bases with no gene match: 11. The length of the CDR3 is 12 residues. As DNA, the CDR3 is TGTGCCGTCACGGGAACAGGGGTAGAGCAGTACTTC. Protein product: CAVTGTGVEQYF.

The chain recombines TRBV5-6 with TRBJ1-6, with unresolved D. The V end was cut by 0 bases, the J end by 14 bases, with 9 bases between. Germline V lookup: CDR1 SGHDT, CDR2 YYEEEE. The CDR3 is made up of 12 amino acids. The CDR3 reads CASSLGPLALHF. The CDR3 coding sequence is TGTGCCAGCAGCTTGGGCCCCCTGGCCCTCCACTTT.

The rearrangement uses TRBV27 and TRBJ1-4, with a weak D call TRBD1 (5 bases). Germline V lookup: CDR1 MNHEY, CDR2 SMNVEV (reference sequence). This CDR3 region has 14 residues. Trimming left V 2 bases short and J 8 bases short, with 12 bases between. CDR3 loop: CASSLGGVGEKLFF. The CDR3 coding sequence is TGTGCCAGCAGTTTAGGAGGGGTAGGCGAAAAACTGTTTTTT.

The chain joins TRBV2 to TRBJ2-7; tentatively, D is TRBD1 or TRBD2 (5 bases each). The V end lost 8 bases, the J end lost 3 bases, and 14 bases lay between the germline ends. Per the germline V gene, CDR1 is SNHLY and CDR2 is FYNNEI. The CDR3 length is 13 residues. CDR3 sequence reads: CASGGRRGYEQYF. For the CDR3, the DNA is TGTGCCAGCGGGGGACGAAGGGGCTACGAGCAGTACTTC.

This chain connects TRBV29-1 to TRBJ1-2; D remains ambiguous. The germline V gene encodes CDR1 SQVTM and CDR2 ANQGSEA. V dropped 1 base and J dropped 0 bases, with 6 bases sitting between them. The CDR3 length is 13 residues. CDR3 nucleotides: TGCAGCGTTGAAGGCCAATCTAACTATGGCTACACCTTC. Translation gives CSVEGQSNYGYTF.

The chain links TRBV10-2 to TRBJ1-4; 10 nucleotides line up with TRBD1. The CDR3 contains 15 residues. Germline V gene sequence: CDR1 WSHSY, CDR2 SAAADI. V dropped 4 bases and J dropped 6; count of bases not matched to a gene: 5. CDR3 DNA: TGCGCCAGCAGTGGAGGGACAGGGGTAGATGAAAAACTGTTTTTT. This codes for CASSGGTGVDEKLFF.

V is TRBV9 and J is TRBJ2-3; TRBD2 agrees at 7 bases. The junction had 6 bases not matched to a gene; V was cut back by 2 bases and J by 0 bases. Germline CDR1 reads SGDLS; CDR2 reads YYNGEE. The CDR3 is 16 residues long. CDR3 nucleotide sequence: TGTGCCAGCAGCGTCCCAGCGGGGTCTAGCACAGATACGCAGTATTTT. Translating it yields CASSVPAGSSTDTQYF.

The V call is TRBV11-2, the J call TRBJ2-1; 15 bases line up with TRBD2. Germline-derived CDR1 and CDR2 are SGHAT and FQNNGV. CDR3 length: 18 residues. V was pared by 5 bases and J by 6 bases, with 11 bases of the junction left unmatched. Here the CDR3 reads CASSPLRTSGRAGNEQFF. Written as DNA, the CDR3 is TGTGCCAGCAGCCCTCTTAGGACTAGCGGGAGGGCCGGCAATGAGCAGTTCTTC.

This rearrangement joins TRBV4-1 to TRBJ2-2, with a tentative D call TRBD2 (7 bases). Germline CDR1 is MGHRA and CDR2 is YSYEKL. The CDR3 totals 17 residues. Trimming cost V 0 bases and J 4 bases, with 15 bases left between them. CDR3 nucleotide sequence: TGCGCCAGCAGCCAAGATCAGGTGGGGGGGGCCACCGGGGAGCTGTTTTTT. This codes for CASSQDQVGGATGELFF.

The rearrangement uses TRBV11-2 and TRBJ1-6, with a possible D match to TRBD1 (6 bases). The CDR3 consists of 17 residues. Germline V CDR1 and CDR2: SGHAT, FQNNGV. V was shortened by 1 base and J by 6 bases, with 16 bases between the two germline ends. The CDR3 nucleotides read TGTGCCAGCAGCTTAGTGGGGGGCACCGACTTTAATTCACCCCTCCACTTT. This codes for CASSLVGGTDFNSPLHF.

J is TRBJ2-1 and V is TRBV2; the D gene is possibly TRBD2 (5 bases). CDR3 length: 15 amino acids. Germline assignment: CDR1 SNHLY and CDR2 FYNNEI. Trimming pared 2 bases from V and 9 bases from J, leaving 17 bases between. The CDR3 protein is CASSERDSLWGEQFF. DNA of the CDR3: TGTGCCAGCAGTGAACGGGATAGCCTCTGGGGTGAGCAGTTCTTC.

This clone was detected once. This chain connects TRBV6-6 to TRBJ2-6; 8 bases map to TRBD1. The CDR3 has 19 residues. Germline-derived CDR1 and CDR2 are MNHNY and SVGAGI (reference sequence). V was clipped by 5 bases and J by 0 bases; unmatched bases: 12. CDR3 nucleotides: TGTGCCAGCAGTCACCCCCGGACAGGGATCGTCTCTGGGGCCAACGTCCTGACTTTC. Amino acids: CASSHPRTGIVSGANVLTF.

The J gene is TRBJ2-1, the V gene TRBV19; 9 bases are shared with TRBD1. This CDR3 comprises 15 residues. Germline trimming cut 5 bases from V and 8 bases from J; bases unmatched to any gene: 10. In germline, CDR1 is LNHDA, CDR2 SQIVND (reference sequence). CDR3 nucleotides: TGTGCCAGTAGTCGTCCGGGACAGGGTGTCGATGAGCAGTTCTTC. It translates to CASSRPGQGVDEQFF. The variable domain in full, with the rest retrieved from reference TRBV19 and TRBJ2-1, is DGGITQSPKYLFRKEGQNVTLSCEQNLNHDAMYWYRQDPGQGLRLIYYSQIVNDFQKGDIAEGYSVSREKKESFPLTVTSAQKNPTAFYLCASSRPGQGVDEQFFGPGTRLTVL.

The DNA of the CDR3 is TGTGCCAGCAGCTCCTTATTAAGTTTGAGGAACACTGAAGCTTTCTTT. It encodes CASSSLLSLRNTEAFF. The rearrangement links TRBV11-2 to TRBJ1-1; the D is unclear. Germline CDR1 is SGHAT and CDR2 is FQNNGV. The CDR3 length is 16 residues. V was cut by 4 bases and J by 1 base, with 16 bases left in between.

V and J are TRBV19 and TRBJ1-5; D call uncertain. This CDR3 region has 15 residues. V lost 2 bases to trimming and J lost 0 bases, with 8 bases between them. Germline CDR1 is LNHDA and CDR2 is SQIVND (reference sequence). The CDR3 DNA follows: TGTGCCAGTAGTATATCTCGGGATAGCAATCAGCCCCAGCATTTT. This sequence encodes CASSISRDSNQPQHF.

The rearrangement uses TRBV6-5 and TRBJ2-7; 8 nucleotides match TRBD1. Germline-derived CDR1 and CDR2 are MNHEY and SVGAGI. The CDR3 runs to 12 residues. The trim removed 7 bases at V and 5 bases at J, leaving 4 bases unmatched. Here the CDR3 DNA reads TGTGCCAGCAACAGGGGGAACAACGAGCAGTACTTC. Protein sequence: CASNRGNNEQYF.